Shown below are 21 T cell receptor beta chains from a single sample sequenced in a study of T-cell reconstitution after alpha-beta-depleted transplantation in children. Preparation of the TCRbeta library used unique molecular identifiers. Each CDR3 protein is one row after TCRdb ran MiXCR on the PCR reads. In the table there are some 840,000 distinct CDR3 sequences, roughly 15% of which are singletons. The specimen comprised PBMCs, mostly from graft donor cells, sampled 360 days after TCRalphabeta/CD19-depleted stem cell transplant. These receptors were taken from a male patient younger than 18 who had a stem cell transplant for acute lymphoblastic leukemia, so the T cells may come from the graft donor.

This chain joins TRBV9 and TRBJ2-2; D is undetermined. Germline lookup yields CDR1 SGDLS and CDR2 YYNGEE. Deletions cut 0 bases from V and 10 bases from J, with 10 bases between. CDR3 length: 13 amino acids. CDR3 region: CASSVGFSEELFF. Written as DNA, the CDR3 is TGTGCCAGCAGCGTAGGTTTTTCGGAGGAGCTGTTTTTT.

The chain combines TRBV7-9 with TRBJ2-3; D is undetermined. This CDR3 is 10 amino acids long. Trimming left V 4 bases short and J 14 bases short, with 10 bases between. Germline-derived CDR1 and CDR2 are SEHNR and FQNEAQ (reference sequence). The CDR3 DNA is TGTGCCAGCAGCTCAAATGTCGGGTATTTT. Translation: CASSSNVGYF.

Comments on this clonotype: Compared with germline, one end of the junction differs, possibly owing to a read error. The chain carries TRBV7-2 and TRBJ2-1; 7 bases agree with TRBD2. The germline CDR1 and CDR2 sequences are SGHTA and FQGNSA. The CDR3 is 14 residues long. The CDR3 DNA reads TGTGCCAGCAGCTTAGGCGGGAGAGGCAATGAGCAGTGCTTC. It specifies CASSLGGRGNEQCF. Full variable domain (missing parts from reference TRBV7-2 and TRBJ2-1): GAGVSQSPSNKVTEKGKDVELRCDPISGHTALYWYRQSLGQGLEFLIYFQGNSAPDKSGLPSDRFSAERTGGSVSTLTIQRTQQEDSAVYLCASSLGGRGNEQCFGPGTRLTVL.

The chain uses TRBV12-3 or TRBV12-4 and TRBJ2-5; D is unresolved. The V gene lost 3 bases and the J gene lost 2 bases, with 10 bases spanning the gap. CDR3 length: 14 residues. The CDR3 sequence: CASSFGRRQETQYF. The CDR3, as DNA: TGTGCCAGCAGTTTCGGACGGCGACAAGAGACCCAGTACTTC.

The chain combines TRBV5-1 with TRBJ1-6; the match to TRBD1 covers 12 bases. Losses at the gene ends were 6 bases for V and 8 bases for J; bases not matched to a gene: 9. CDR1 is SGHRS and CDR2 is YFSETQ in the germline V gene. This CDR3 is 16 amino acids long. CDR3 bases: TGCGCCAGCAAAAGAGCGGGACAGGGGGCAGATTCACCCCTCCACTTT. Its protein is CASKRAGQGADSPLHF.

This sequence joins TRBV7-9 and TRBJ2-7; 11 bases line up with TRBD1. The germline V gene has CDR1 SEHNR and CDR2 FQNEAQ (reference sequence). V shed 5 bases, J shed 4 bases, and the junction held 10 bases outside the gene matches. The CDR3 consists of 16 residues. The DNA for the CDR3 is TGTGCCAGCAGCCAAAATAAAGGACAGGGGGCGTACGAGCAGTACTTC. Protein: CASSQNKGQGAYEQYF. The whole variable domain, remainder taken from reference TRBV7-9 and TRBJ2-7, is DTGVSQNPRHKITKRGQNVTFRCDPISEHNRLYWYRQTLGQGPEFLTYFQNEAQLEKSRLLSDRFSAERPKGSFSTLEIQRTEQGDSAMYLCASSQNKGQGAYEQYFGPGTRLTVT.

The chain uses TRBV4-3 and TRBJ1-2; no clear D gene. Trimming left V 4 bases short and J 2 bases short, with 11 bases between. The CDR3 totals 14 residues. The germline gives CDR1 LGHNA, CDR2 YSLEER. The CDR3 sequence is CASSPDGTNYGYTF. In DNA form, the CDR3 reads TGCGCCAGCAGCCCCGACGGCACCAACTATGGCTACACCTTC.

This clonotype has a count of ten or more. The CDR3 DNA follows: TGCAGTGCTATATTTCAGTTAGCCAAAAACATTCAGTACTTC. Translation gives CSAIFQLAKNIQYF. The genes are TRBV20-1 and TRBJ2-4; the D is unclear. The CDR3 spans 14 residues. V was trimmed by 4 bases and J by 0 bases, leaving 10 bases between them. Germline lookup yields CDR1 DFQATT and CDR2 SNEGSKA (reference sequence).

The CDR3 DNA reads TGTGCCAGCAGCGACCTAATAGCGGGAGGGGAGACCCAGTACTTC. Translation: CASSDLIAGGETQYF. This chain uses TRBV7-9 with TRBJ2-5, with 11 bases that match TRBD2. The CDR3 sequence is 15 residues long. CDR1 and CDR2 from the germline V gene are SEHNR and FQNEAQ (reference sequence). V was pared by 5 bases and J by 5 bases, with 7 bases of the junction left unmatched.

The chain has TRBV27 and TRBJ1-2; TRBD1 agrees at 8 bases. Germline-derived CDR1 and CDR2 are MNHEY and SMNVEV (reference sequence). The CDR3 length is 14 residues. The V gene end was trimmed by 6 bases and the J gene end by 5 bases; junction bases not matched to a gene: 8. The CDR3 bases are TGTGCCAGCAGCCGCGACAGGGGCGGGTATGGCTACACCTTC. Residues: CASSRDRGGYGYTF.

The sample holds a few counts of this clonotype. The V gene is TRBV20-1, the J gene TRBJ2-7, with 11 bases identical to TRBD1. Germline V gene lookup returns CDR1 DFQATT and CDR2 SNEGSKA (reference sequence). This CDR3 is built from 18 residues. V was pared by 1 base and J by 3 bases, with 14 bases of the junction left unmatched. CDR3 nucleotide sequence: TGCAGTGCTAGAGGGTCAGGGGGACAGGGGGTGTCGTTCTACGAGCAGTACTTC. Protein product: CSARGSGGQGVSFYEQYF.

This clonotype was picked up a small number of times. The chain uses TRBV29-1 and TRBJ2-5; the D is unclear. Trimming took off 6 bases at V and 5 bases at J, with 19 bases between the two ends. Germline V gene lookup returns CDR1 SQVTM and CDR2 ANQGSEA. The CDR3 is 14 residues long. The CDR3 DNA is TGCAGCGTCGAGCTCGGGCTCTTTGGGGAGACCCAGTACTTC. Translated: CSVELGLFGETQYF.

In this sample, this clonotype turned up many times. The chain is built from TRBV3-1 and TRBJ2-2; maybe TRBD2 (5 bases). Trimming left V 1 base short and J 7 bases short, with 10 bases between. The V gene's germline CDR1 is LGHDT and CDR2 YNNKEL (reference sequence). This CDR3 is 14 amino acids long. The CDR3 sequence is CASSQVASGGELFF. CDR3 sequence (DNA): TGTGCCAGCAGCCAAGTAGCGAGCGGCGGGGAGCTGTTTTTT.

The CDR3 region has the DNA TGTGCCAGCAGCTTAGTACGGATGGCGGGACTAGTATTCTACGAGCAGTACTTC. Amino acid sequence: CASSLVRMAGLVFYEQYF. The chain joins TRBV11-2 to TRBJ2-7, with 8 positions matching TRBD2. Unmatched junction bases numbered 14, after V lost 1 base and J lost 3 bases. Looked up from germline, CDR1 is SGHAT and CDR2 is FQNNGV. The CDR3 has 18 residues.

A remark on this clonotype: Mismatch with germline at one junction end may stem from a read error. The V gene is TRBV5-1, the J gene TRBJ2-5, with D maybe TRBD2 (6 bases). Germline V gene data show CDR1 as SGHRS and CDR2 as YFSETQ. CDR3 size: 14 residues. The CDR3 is CAGSKLGAGETQYF. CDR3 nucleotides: TGCGCCGGCAGCAAGCTCGGGGCGGGGGAGACCCAGTACTTC.

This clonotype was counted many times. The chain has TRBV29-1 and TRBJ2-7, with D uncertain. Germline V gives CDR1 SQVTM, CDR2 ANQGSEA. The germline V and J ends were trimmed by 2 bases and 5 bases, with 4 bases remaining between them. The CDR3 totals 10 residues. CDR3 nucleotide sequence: TGCAGCGTTGAATTTGACGAGCAGTACTTC. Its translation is CSVEFDEQYF.

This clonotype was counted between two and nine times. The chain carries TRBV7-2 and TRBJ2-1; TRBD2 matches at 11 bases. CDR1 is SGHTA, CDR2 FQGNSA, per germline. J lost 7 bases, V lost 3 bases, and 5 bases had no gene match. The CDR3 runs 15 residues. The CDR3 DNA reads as TGTGCCAGCAGCTTTTGGCTAGCGGGAGGAAATGAGCAGTTCTTC. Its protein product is CASSFWLAGGNEQFF.

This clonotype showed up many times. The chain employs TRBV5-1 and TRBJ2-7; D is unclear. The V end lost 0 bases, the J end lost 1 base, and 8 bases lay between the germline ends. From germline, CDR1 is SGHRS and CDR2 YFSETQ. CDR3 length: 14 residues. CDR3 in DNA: TGCGCCAGCAGCTTGGCCGTCGGATCCTACGAGCAGTACTTC. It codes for CASSLAVGSYEQYF.

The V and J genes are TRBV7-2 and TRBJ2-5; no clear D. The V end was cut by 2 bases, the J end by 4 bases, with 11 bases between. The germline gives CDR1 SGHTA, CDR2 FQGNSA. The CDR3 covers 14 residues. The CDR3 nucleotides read TGTGCCAGCAGCTTAAGGGCAGCTTTAGAGACCCAGTACTTC. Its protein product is CASSLRAALETQYF. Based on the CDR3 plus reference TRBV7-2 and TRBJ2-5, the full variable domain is GAGVSQSPSNKVTEKGKDVELRCDPISGHTALYWYRQSLGQGLEFLIYFQGNSAPDKSGLPSDRFSAERTGGSVSTLTIQRTQQEDSAVYLCASSLRAALETQYFGPGTRLLVL.

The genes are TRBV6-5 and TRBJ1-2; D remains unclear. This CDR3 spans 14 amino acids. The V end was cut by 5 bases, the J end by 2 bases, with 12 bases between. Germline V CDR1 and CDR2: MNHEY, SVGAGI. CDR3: CASSPVELNYGYTF. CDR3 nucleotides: TGTGCCAGCAGTCCCGTCGAACTGAACTATGGCTACACCTTC.

CDR3 in amino acids: CATSRDRIRLGGNTIYF. CDR3 coding DNA: TGTGCCACCAGCAGAGATCGAATCAGGTTAGGTGGAAACACCATATATTTT. The chain joins TRBV15 to TRBJ1-3; no firm D call. The CDR3 covers 17 residues. Germline V lookup: CDR1 LNHNV, CDR2 YYDKDF (reference sequence). V dropped 0 bases and J dropped 3 bases, with 15 bases sitting between them.